This T cell receptor (beta chain) emerged from a study of response to subunit inactivated influenza vaccine. One entry per CDR3 protein, called by TCRdb with MiXCR from the RT-PCR reads. Of about 610,000 distinct CDR3 sequences listed, roughly 15% are singletons. Findings and caveats of the study: New T cells are recruited in small numbers by each seasonal influenza vaccination, according to the authors' suggestion.

This clonotype was detected only a few times. The antigen is unknown. This clonotype was obtained from a man aged 50 to 59 who received an inactivated influenza vaccine. Material: PBMCs from blood, obtained 12 days after vaccination.

The DNA of the CDR3 is TGTGCCAGCAGCCCGATGGGGGGCGAGGGCTACACCTTC. Translation: CASSPMGGEGYTF. The chain employs TRBV5-6 and TRBJ1-2; D possibly corresponds to TRBD1 (6 bases). V lost 4 bases and J 8 bases, leaving 15 bases between the germline ends. The germline CDR1 and CDR2 sequences are SGHDT and YYEEEE. CDR3 size: 13 residues.